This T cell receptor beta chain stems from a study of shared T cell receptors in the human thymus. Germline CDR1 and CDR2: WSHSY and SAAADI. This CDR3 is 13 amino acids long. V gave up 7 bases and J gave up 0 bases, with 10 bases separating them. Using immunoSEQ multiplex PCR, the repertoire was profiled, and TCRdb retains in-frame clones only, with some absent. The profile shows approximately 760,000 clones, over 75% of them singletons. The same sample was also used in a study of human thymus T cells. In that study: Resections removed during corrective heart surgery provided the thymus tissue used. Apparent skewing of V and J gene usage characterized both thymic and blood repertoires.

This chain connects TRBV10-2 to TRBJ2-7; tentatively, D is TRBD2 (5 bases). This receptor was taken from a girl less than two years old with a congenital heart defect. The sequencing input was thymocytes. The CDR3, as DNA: TGCGCCAGCAAGAGCGAGGGCTCCTACGAGCAGTACTTC. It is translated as CASKSEGSYEQYF.